A selection of T cell receptor beta chains follows, all from one sample in a study of blood T cells in healthy people across ages. From the 5' RACE reads, TCRdb called clonotypes with MiXCR, one entry per CDR3 protein. Seen here are about 650,000 distinct CDR3 sequences, around 32% observed once, and the top ten hold 15%. What was sequenced was blood. The source of these receptors is a woman at least 80 years old in good health. The CDR3 runs from the conserved cysteine through the conserved F or W. Fields, in order: V gene, clone size, J gene, D gene, CDR3 DNA, CDR3 protein. The D gene is left open where the match is weak. Clone size is given for some rows only: seen once, a few or many times, or a class if the clone is expanded.

>TRBV6-6|many|TRBJ2-7|TRBD1
TGTGCCAGCAGTCAAAGGGACAGGGGAACCTACGAGCAGTACTTC
CASSQRDRGTYEQYF
>TRBV29-1|.|TRBJ2-7|.
TGCAGCGTTGAAAGAGGGGCGCGTTATAGTGAGCAGTACTTC
CSVERGARYSEQYF
>TRBV5-1|.|TRBJ1-4|.
TGCGCCAGCAGCCTGTCGGGACGGAATGAAAAACTGTTTTTT
CASSLSGRNEKLFF
>TRBV7-9|few|TRBJ2-7|TRBD2
TGTGCCAGCAGCTTAAGCGGGACTAGCGTCCGCAATGAGCAGTACTTC
CASSLSGTSVRNEQYF
>TRBV2|many|TRBJ2-5|TRBD1
TGTGCCGGGGCCGACAGGGCTCAAGAGACCCAGTACTTC
CAGADRAQETQYF
>TRBV3-1|few|TRBJ2-5|.
TGTGCCAGCAGCCAAGATCCTTCAAGGCAGTACTTC
CASSQDPSRQYF
>TRBV12-3/TRBV12-4|.|TRBJ2-2|TRBD1
TGTGCCAGCAGTTTAGGGACAGGGCCGTACACCGGGGAGCTGTTTTTT
CASSLGTGPYTGELFF
>TRBV20-1|.|TRBJ2-3|.
TGCAGTGCCCCTTCGGCACCTAGGGCAGATACGCAGTATTTT
CSAPSAPRADTQYF
>TRBV5-1|many|TRBJ2-1|TRBD1
TGCGCCAGCAGCTTCGGTGACAGGGGGATCTATGAGCAGTTCTTC
CASSFGDRGIYEQFF
>TRBV7-2|.|TRBJ2-7|TRBD2
TGTGCCAGCAGCTTAAGAGGACTAGCGCTGAACGAGCAGTACTTC
CASSLRGLALNEQYF
>TRBV28|.|TRBJ1-5|TRBD1
TGTGCCAGCAGTTTAGCCTGGACAGGGATGGGCAATCAGCCCCAGCATTTT
CASSLAWTGMGNQPQHF